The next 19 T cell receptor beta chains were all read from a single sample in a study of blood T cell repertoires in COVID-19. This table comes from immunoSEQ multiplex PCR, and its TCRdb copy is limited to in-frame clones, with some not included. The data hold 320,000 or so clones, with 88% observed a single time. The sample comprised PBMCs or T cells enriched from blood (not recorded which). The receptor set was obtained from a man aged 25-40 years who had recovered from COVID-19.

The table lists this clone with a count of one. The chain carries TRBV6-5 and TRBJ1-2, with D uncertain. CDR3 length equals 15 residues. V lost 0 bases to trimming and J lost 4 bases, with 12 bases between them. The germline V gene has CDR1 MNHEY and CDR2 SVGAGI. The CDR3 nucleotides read TGTGCCAGCAGTTACTCCACGGGGATCTCCTATGGCTACACCTTC. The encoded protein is CASSYSTGISYGYTF.

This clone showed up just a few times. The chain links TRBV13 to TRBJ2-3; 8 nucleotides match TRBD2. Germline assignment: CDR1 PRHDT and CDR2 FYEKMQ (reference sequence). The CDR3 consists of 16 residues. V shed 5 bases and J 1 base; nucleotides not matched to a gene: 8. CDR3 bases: TGTGCCAGCAGCCCATCGGGGGGGCGAGGCACAGATACGCAGTATTTT. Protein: CASSPSGGRGTDTQYF.

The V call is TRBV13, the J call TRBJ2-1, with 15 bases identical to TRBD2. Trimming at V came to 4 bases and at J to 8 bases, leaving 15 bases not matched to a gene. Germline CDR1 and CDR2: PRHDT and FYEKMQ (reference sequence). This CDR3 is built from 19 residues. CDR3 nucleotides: TGTGCCAGCAGCTGGACACCGGGACTAGCGGGGGGTGAGGTCGATGAGCAGTTCTTC. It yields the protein CASSWTPGLAGGEVDEQFF.

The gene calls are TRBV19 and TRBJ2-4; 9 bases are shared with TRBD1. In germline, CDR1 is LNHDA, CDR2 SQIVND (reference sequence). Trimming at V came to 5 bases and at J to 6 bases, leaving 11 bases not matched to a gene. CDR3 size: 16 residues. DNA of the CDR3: TGTGCCAGTAGTTTACAGGGGGCGCCGACAGGAAACATTCAGTACTTC. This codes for CASSLQGAPTGNIQYF.

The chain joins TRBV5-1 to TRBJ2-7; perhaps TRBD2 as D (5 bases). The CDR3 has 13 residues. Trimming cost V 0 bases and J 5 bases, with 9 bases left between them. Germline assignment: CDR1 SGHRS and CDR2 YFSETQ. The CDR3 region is CASSLGGIHEQYF. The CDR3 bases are TGCGCCAGCAGCTTGGGAGGGATCCACGAGCAGTACTTC.

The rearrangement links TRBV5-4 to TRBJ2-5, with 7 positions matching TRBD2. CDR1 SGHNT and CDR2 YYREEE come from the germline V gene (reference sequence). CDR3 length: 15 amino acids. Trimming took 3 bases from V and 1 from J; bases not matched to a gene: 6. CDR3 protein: CASSYSGVLQETQYF. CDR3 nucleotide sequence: TGTGCCAGCAGCTACAGCGGGGTGCTCCAAGAGACCCAGTACTTC.

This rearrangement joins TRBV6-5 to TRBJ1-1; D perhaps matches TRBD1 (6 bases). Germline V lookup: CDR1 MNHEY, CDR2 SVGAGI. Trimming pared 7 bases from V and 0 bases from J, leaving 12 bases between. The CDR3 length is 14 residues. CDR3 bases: TGTGCCAGCACCCCACAGGGATTGAACACTGAAGCTTTCTTT. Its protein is CASTPQGLNTEAFF.

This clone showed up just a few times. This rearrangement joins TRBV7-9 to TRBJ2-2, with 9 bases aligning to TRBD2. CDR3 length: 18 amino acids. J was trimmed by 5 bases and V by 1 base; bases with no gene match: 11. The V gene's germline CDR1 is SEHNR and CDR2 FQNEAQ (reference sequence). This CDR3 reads CASSLEGLSGGPTGELFF. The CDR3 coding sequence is TGTGCCAGCAGCTTAGAGGGCCTAAGCGGGGGGCCGACCGGGGAGCTGTTTTTT. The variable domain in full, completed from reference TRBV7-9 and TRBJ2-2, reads DTGVSQNPRHKITKRGQNVTFRCDPISEHNRLYWYRQTLGQGPEFLTYFQNEAQLEKSRLLSDRFSAERPKGSFSTLEIQRTEQGDSAMYLCASSLEGLSGGPTGELFFGEGSRLTVL.

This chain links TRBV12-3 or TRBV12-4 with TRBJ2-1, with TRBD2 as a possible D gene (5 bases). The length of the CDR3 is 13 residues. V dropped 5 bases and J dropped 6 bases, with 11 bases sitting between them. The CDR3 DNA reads TGTGCCAGCAGTCATGGACTCATCAATGAGCAGTTCTTC. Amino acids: CASSHGLINEQFF.

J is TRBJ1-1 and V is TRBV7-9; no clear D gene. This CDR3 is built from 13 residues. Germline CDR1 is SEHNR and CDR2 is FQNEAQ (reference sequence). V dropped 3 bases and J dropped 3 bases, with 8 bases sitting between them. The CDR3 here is CASSFGRDTEAFF. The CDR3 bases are TGTGCCAGCAGCTTTGGCCGGGACACTGAAGCTTTCTTT.

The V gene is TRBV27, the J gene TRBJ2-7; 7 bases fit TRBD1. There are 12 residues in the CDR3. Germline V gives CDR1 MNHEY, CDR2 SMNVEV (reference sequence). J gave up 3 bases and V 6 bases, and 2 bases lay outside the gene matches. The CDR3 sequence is CASRQGYYEQYF. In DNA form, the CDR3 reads TGTGCCAGCAGACAGGGGTACTACGAGCAGTACTTC.

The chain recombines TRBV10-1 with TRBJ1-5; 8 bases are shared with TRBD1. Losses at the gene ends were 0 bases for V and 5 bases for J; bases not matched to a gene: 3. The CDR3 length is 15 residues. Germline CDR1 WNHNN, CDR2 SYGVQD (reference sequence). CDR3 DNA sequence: TGCGCCAGCAGTGAGTCAGGACAGGGCGATCAGCCCCAGCATTTT. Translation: CASSESGQGDQPQHF.

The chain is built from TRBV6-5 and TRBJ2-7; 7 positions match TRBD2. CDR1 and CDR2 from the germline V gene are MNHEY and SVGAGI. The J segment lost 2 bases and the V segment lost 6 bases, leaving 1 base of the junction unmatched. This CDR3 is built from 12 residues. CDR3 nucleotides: TGTGCCAGCAGGGCGGGGGCCTACGAGCAGTACTTC. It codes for CASRAGAYEQYF.

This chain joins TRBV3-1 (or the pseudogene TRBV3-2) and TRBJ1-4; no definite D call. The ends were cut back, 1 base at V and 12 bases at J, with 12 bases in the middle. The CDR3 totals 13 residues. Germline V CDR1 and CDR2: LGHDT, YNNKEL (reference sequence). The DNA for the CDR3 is TGTGCCAGCAGCCAAGTGCGCTCCTCGGAACTGTTTTTT. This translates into CASSQVRSSELFF.

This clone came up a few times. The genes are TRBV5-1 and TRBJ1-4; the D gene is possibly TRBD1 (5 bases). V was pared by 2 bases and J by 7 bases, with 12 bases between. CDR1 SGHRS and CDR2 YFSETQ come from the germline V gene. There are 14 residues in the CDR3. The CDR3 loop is CASSFGYGGEKLFF. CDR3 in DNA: TGCGCCAGCAGCTTTGGGTACGGGGGTGAAAAACTGTTTTTT.

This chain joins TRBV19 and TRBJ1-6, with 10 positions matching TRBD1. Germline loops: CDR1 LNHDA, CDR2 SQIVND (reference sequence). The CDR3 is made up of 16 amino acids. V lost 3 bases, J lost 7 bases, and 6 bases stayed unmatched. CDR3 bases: TGTGCCAGTAGTATGGGGGACAGGGGTTGGAATTCACCCCTCCACTTT. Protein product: CASSMGDRGWNSPLHF.

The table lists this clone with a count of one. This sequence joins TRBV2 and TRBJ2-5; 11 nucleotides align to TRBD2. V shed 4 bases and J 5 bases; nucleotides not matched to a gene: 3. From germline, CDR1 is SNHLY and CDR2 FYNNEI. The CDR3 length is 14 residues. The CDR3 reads CASSGIAGGETQYF. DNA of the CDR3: TGTGCCAGCAGTGGAATAGCGGGGGGGGAGACCCAGTACTTC.

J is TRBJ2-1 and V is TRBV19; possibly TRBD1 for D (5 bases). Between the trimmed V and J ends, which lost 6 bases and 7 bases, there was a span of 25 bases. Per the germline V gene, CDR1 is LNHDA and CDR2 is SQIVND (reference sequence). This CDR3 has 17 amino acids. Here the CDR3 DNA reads TGTGCCAGTAGCCGGGCGCACAGACAGCCCTTGGGTAATGAGCAGTTCTTC. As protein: CASSRAHRQPLGNEQFF.

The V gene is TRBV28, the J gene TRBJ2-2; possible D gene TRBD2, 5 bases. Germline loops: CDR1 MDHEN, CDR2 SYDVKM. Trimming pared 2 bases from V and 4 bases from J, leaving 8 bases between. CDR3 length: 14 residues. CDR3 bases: TGTGCCAGCAGTTTAGACCGGGGCACCGGGGAGCTGTTTTTT. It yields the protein CASSLDRGTGELFF.